This TCR beta chain was identified during a study of CD8 T cells in ankylosing spondylitis. Germline V gives CDR1 SGHVS, CDR2 FQNEAQ. This CDR3 has 16 residues. Trimming removed 1 base from V and 2 bases from J, with 11 bases in between. This clonotype was counted many times. No antigen is known for it. Study results and limitations: Matched ankylosing spondylitis synovial fluid reportedly contained a significantly enriched population of disease-linked clones. As for the disease-linked clones, they showed a CD8+ phenotype and occurred at relatively low frequencies in peripheral blood. In ankylosing spondylitis blood, a motif of about eight highly homologous TCR beta variants appeared characteristic.

Quantitative 5'-RACE with molecular barcodes generated TCR beta libraries. MiXCR was run by TCRdb on the 5' RACE reads, yielding one entry per CDR3 protein. Found here are 150,000 to 200,000 distinct CDR3 sequences, more than 9% of them singletons; the top ten hold under 35%. The chain carries TRBV7-8 and TRBJ2-2; D may be TRBD2 (6 bases). Sequencing used blood, either unsorted or a sorted T cell fraction (not recorded which). This TCR came from a male donor with ankylosing spondylitis or in good health (not recorded which). CDR3 loop: CASSLVGGANTGELFF. Here the CDR3 DNA reads TGTGCCAGCAGCTTAGTTGGAGGGGCAAACACCGGGGAGCTGTTTTTT.